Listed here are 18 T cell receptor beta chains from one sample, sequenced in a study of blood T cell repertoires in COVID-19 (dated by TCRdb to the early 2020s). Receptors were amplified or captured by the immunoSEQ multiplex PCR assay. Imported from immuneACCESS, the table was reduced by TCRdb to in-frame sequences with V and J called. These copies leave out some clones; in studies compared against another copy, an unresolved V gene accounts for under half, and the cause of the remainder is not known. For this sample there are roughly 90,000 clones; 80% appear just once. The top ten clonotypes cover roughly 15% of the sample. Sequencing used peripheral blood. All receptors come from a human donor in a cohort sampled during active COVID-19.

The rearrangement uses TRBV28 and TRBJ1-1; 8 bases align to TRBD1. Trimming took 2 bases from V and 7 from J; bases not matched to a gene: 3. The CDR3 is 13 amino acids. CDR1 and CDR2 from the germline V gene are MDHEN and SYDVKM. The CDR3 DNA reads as TGTGCCAGCAGTTTACTCGGACAGGGTGAAGCTTTCTTT. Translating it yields CASSLLGQGEAFF.

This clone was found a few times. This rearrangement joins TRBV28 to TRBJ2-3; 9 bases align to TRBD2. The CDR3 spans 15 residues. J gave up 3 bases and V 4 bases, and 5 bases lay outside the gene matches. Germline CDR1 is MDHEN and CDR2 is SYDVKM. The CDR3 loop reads CASSWGAGGTDTQYF. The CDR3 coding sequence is TGTGCCAGCAGTTGGGGCGCGGGGGGGACAGATACGCAGTATTTT. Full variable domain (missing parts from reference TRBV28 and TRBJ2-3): DVKVTQSSRYLVKRTGEKVFLECVQDMDHENMFWYRQDPGLGLRLIYFSYDVKMKEKGDIPEGYSVSREKKERFSLILESASTNQTSMYLCASSWGAGGTDTQYFGPGTRLTVL.

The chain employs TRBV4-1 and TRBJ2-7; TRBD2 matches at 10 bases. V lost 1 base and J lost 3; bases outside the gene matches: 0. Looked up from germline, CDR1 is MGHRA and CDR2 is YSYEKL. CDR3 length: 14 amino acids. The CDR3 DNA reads TGCGCCAGCAGCCAAGGACTAGCGGGCTACGAGCAGTACTTC. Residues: CASSQGLAGYEQYF.

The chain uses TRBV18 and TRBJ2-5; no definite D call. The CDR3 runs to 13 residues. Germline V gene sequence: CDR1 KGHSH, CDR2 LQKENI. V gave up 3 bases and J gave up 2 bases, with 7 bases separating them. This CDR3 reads CASSPILQETQYF. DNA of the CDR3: TGTGCCAGCTCACCTATCCTACAAGAGACCCAGTACTTC.

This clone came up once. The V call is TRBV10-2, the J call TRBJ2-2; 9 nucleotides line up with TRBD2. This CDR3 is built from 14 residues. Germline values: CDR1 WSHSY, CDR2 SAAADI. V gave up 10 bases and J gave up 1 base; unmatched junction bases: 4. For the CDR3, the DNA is TGCGCCATAAGACTAGCGGAGAACACCGGGGAGCTGTTTTTT. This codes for CAIRLAENTGELFF.

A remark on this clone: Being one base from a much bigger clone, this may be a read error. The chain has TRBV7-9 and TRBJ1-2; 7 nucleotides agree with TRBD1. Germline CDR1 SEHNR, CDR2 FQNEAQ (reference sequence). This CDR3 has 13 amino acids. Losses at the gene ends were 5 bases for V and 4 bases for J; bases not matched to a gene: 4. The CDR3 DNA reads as TGTGCCAGCAGCCCGACAGGGCGCTATGGCTACACCTTC. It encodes CASSPTGRYGYTF.

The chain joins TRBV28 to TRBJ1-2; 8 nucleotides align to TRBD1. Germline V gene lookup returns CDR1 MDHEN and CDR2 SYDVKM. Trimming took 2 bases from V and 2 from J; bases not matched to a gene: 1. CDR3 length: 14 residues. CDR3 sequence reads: CASSLDRGNYGYTF. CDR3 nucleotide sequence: TGTGCCAGCAGTTTAGACAGGGGAAACTATGGCTACACCTTC.

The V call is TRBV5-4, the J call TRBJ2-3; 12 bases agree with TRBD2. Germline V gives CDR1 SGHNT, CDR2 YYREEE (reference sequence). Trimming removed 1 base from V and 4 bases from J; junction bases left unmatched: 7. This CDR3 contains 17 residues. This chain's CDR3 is CASSLKPLAGGADTQYF. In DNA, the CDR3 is TGTGCCAGCAGCTTGAAGCCCCTAGCGGGAGGGGCAGATACGCAGTATTTT.

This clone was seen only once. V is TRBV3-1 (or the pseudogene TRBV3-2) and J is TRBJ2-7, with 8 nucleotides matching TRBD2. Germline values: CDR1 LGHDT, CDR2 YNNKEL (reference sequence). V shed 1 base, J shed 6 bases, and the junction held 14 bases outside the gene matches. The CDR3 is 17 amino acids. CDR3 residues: CASSQVPLRGGRGEQYF. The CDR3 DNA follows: TGTGCCAGCAGCCAAGTCCCCCTCCGGGGGGGTAGAGGCGAGCAGTACTTC.

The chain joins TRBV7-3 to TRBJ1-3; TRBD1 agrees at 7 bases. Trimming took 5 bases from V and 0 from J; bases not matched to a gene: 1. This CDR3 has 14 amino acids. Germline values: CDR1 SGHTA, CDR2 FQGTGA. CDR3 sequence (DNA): TGTGCCAGCAGCCGGGACAGCTCTGGAAACACCATATATTTT. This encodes CASSRDSSGNTIYF.

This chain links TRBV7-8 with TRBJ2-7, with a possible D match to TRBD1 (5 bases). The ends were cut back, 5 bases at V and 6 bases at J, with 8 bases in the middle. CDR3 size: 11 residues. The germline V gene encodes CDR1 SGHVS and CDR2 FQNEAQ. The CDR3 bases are TGTGCCAGCAGCCTGACAGTCGAGCAGTACTTC. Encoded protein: CASSLTVEQYF.

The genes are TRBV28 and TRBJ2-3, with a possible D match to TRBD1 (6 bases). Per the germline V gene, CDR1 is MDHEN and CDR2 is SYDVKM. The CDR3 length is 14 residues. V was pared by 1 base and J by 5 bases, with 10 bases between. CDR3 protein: CASSLSGAVDTQYF. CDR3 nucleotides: TGTGCCAGCAGTTTATCAGGGGCAGTAGATACGCAGTATTTT. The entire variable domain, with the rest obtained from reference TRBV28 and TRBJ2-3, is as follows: DVKVTQSSRYLVKRTGEKVFLECVQDMDHENMFWYRQDPGLGLRLIYFSYDVKMKEKGDIPEGYSVSREKKERFSLILESASTNQTSMYLCASSLSGAVDTQYFGPGTRLTVL.

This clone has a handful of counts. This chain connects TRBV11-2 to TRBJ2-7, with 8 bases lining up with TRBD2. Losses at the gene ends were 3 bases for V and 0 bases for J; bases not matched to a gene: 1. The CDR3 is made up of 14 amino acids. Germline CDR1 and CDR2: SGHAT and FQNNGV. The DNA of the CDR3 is TGTGCCAGCAGCTTCGCGGGAGGCTCCTACGAGCAGTACTTC. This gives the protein CASSFAGGSYEQYF.

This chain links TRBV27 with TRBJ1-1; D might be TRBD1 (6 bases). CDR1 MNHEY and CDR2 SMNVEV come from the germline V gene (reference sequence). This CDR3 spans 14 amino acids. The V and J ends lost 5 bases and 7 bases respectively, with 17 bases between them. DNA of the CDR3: TGTGCCAGCAGTGCTTTGGGGACACTAAATGAAGCTTTCTTT. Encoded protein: CASSALGTLNEAFF.

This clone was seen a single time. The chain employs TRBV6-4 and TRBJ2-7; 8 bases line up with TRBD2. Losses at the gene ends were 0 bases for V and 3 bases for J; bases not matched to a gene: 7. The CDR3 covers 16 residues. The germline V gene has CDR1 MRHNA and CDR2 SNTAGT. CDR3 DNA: TGTGCCAGCAGTGACTCGAACGGGGGGGCGAGCTACGAGCAGTACTTC. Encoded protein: CASSDSNGGASYEQYF.

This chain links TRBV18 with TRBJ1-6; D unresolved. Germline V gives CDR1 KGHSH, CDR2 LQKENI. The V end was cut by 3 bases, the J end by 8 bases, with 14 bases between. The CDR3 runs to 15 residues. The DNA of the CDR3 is TGTGCCAGCTCACCCTCTCCGGGGTTGGATTCACCCCTCCACTTT. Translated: CASSPSPGLDSPLHF.

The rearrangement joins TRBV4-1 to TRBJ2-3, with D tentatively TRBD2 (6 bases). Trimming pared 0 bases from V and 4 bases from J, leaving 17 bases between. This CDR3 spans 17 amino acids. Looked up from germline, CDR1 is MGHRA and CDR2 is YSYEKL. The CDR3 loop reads CASSQEFRARGADTQYF. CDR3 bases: TGCGCCAGCAGCCAAGAATTTAGAGCCCGCGGGGCAGATACGCAGTATTTT.

The CDR3 here is CASSGTGKNQPQHF. In DNA, the CDR3 is TGTGCCAGTTCCGGGACAGGGAAAAATCAGCCCCAGCATTTT. This chain links TRBV28 with TRBJ1-5; TRBD1 matches 9 bases. In germline, CDR1 is MDHEN, CDR2 SYDVKM. The CDR3 loop spans 14 amino acids. The V and J ends lost 9 bases and 4 bases, in that order; junction bases with no gene match: 7. Looking up the rest from reference TRBV28 and TRBJ1-5 gives the full variable domain: DVKVTQSSRYLVKRTGEKVFLECVQDMDHENMFWYRQDPGLGLRLIYFSYDVKMKEKGDIPEGYSVSREKKERFSLILESASTNQTSMYLCASSGTGKNQPQHFGDGTRLSIL.